The 22 T cell receptor beta chains listed next were all sequenced from one sample in a study of blood T cell repertoires in COVID-19. The table came from immunoSEQ multiplex PCR; TCRdb's copy has only in-frame clones and leaves some out. The repertoire includes approximately 480,000 clones, 89% of them detected once, and roughly 1% sits in the top ten. The source material was peripheral blood. The receptor source for this set is a man younger than 30 with COVID-19, enrolled during active disease.

J is TRBJ1-5 and V is TRBV5-1; 7 nucleotides line up with TRBD1. The trim removed 0 bases at V and 3 bases at J, leaving 6 bases unmatched. The CDR3 runs to 16 residues. Germline CDR1 is SGHRS and CDR2 is YFSETQ. CDR3: CASSLEAGGLNQPQHF. The CDR3 DNA is TGCGCCAGCAGCTTGGAGGCAGGGGGGCTCAATCAGCCCCAGCATTTT.

Comments on this clone: Compared with germline, one end of the junction differs, possibly owing to a read error. At the DNA level, this CDR3 is encoded by other sequences in the same sample as well. The V gene is TRBV23-1, the J gene TRBJ1-5; 7 positions match TRBD1. TRBV23-1 is an ORF, and what it does is uncertain. The CDR3 consists of 17 residues. CDR3 nucleotides: TGCGCCAGCATCAGGGGGAGTAAAATCAGGAGCAATCAGCCCCAACATTTT. This sequence encodes CASIRGSKIRSNQPQHF.

Only one count was recorded for this clone. The chain couples TRBV2 to TRBJ2-2; 10 positions match TRBD2. The CDR3 totals 17 residues. Germline-derived CDR1 and CDR2 are SNHLY and FYNNEI. With 3 bases clipped from V and 0 bases from J, the junction kept 4 bases outside the gene matches. The CDR3 DNA reads TGTGCCAGCAGTGATAAGCGGGAGGGCCCGAACACCGGGGAGCTGTTTTTT. Protein sequence: CASSDKREGPNTGELFF.

This clone appeared a single time. The chain is built from TRBV6-2 or TRBV6-3 and TRBJ1-4; TRBD1 is a possible D gene (6 bases). V lost 6 bases to trimming and J lost 2 bases, with 13 bases between them. Germline V gene lookup returns CDR1 MNHEY and CDR2 SVGEGT. The CDR3 has 15 amino acids. CDR3: CASSDRSWTNEKLFF. As DNA, the CDR3 is TGTGCCAGCAGCGACAGGTCGTGGACTAATGAAAAACTGTTTTTT.

Note on this clone: This specimen includes other DNA sequences encoding the same CDR3. The J gene is TRBJ2-5, the V gene TRBV7-6; no clear D. The CDR3 extends over 13 amino acids. V was trimmed by 5 bases and J by 1 base, leaving 8 bases between them. The germline CDR1 and CDR2 sequences are SGHVS and FNYEAQ. CDR3 DNA: TGTGCCAGCAGCCTTCGAGGCCAAGAGACCCAGTACTTC. This encodes CASSLRGQETQYF.

The rearrangement links TRBV27 to TRBJ2-7; the match to TRBD1 covers 9 bases. The trim removed 6 bases at V and 2 bases at J, leaving 8 bases unmatched. CDR1 and CDR2 from the germline V gene are MNHEY and SMNVEV (reference sequence). This CDR3 region has 15 residues. CDR3 sequence: CASSLTGTGPYEQYF. CDR3 DNA sequence: TGTGCCAGCAGCTTGACCGGGACAGGGCCCTACGAGCAGTACTTC.

V is TRBV24-1 and J is TRBJ2-5, with TRBD2 as a possible D gene (6 bases). There are 16 residues in the CDR3. Germline assignment: CDR1 KGHDR and CDR2 SFDVKD. The ends were cut back, 4 bases at V and 1 base at J, with 15 bases in the middle. The CDR3 DNA reads TGTGCCACCAGTGAGCAGCGCTCGGGACTCCAAGAGACCCAGTACTTC. Its translation: CATSEQRSGLQETQYF.

Details on this clone: Other DNA sequences of this sample code for an identical CDR3. The chain has TRBV24-1 and TRBJ2-2; 8 bases fit TRBD2. J gave up 0 bases and V 2 bases, and 1 base lay outside the gene matches. This CDR3 has 16 amino acids. Per the germline V gene, CDR1 is KGHDR and CDR2 is SFDVKD. CDR3 nucleotides: TGTGCCACCAGTGATTCGGGAGGGACGAACACCGGGGAGCTGTTTTTT. It specifies CATSDSGGTNTGELFF.

The chain is built from TRBV4-1 and TRBJ2-1; D might be TRBD2 (5 bases). The CDR3 is 14 residues long. CDR1 and CDR2 from the germline V gene are MGHRA and YSYEKL. V was shortened by 2 bases and J by 9 bases, with 14 bases between the two germline ends. The CDR3: CASSQPNRETEQFF. CDR3 bases: TGCGCCAGCAGCCAACCGAACCGGGAAACTGAGCAGTTCTTC.

The chain employs TRBV5-6 and TRBJ2-1, with 9 bases that match TRBD1. The CDR3 sequence is 15 residues long. The ends lost 6 bases at V and 9 bases at J; junction bases unmatched: 13. Germline-derived CDR1 and CDR2 are SGHDT and YYEEEE. In DNA form, the CDR3 reads TGTGCCAGCATATTACAGGGGGCGGGCATGGTTGAGCAGTTCTTC. Amino acid sequence: CASILQGAGMVEQFF.

This chain links TRBV5-1 with TRBJ2-7, with D perhaps matching TRBD1 (6 bases). Per the germline V gene, CDR1 is SGHRS and CDR2 is YFSETQ. V gave up 3 bases and J gave up 0 bases, with 10 bases separating them. The CDR3 covers 14 residues. The CDR3 DNA sequence: TGCGCCAGCAGCTCAGACAGGAGCTCCTACGAGCAGTACTTC. It specifies CASSSDRSSYEQYF.

This chain uses TRBV7-2 with TRBJ2-7; TRBD2 agrees at 13 bases. The CDR3 covers 15 residues. Trimming at V came to 5 bases and at J to 2 bases, leaving 3 bases not matched to a gene. Germline CDR1 and CDR2: SGHTA and FQGNSA. The CDR3 is CASSRTSGGAYEQYF. CDR3 coding DNA: TGTGCCAGCAGCAGAACTAGCGGGGGGGCCTACGAGCAGTACTTC.

This rearrangement joins TRBV4-1 to TRBJ2-1, with TRBD2 identical over 9 bases. The CDR3 is 15 amino acids. Germline V CDR1 and CDR2: MGHRA, YSYEKL. V lost 0 bases to trimming and J lost 7 bases; unmatched junction nucleotides: 4. CDR3 in amino acids: CASSQDRTSGNEQFF. The DNA for the CDR3 is TGCGCCAGCAGCCAAGATAGAACTAGCGGGAATGAGCAGTTCTTC.

The chain recombines TRBV3-1 (or the pseudogene TRBV3-2) with TRBJ2-3; D is ambiguous. Germline V gene sequence: CDR1 LGHDT, CDR2 YNNKEL (reference sequence). The CDR3 is 11 amino acids. Trimming stripped 6 bases from V and 2 bases from J, with 3 bases between. The CDR3 nucleotides read TGTGCCAGCAGTCTCACAGATACGCAGTATTTT. The encoded protein is CASSLTDTQYF.

The V and J genes are TRBV5-4 and TRBJ2-7, with TRBD1 matching over 8 bases. There are 13 residues in the CDR3. Germline lookup yields CDR1 SGHNT and CDR2 YYREEE (reference sequence). J lost 12 bases, V lost 3 bases, and 11 bases had no gene match. CDR3 DNA sequence: TGTGCCAGCAGCTCAGACCAGGGGGCTCCCCCGTACTTC. This codes for CASSSDQGAPPYF.

This clone appeared a few times. The CDR3 nucleotides are TGTGCCATCAGGTCCGGGACAGGGGTCAACTATGGCTACACCTTC. Amino acids: CAIRSGTGVNYGYTF. The chain couples TRBV10-3 to TRBJ1-2, with 10 nucleotides matching TRBD1. The CDR3 loop spans 15 amino acids. V was clipped by 6 bases and J by 2 bases; unmatched bases: 6. Germline-derived CDR1 and CDR2 are ENHRY and SYGVKD.

This sequence joins TRBV4-1 and TRBJ2-7; 9 positions match TRBD1. The CDR3 covers 15 residues. V was pared by 0 bases and J by 5 bases, with 5 bases of the junction left unmatched. Germline values: CDR1 MGHRA, CDR2 YSYEKL. The CDR3 region is CASSQEPGQGHEQYF. The CDR3 nucleotides are TGCGCCAGCAGCCAAGAGCCGGGACAGGGCCACGAGCAGTACTTC.

This chain uses TRBV4-1 with TRBJ1-4, with unresolved D. Germline lookup yields CDR1 MGHRA and CDR2 YSYEKL. Deletions cut 1 base from V and 8 bases from J, with 5 bases between. This CDR3 comprises 12 residues. The CDR3 bases are TGCGCCAGCAGCCAAGTCCCGGAAAAACTGTTTTTT. This codes for CASSQVPEKLFF.

This clone was seen more than once but under ten times. V gene TRBV13 combines with J gene TRBJ1-3, with 9 bases fitting TRBD1. Trimming at V came to 8 bases and at J to 8 bases, leaving 4 bases not matched to a gene. The CDR3 covers 12 residues. The germline V gene has CDR1 PRHDT and CDR2 FYEKMQ (reference sequence). DNA of the CDR3: TGTGCCAGCCGGACAGGGGAGGACACCATATATTTT. Translated: CASRTGEDTIYF.

The rearrangement links TRBV6-5 to TRBJ1-2; D is perhaps TRBD1 (5 bases). The CDR3 is 12 residues long. The ends were cut back, 6 bases at V and 4 bases at J, with 9 bases in the middle. The germline V gene has CDR1 MNHEY and CDR2 SVGAGI. CDR3 residues: CASSTGIYGYTF. CDR3 coding DNA: TGTGCCAGCAGCACAGGCATCTATGGCTACACCTTC.

The V and J genes are TRBV7-6 and TRBJ2-1; D unclear. The CDR3 is 13 residues long. CDR1 SGHVS and CDR2 FNYEAQ come from the germline V gene. V was pared by 3 bases and J by 5 bases, with 8 bases between. In DNA, the CDR3 is TGTGCCAGCAGCTTTAGATACCACAATGAGCAGTTCTTC. This sequence encodes CASSFRYHNEQFF.

The V gene is TRBV5-4, the J gene TRBJ2-3; 11 positions match TRBD2. With V trimmed by 0 bases and J by 4 bases, 7 bases remained unmatched. Germline lookup yields CDR1 SGHNT and CDR2 YYREEE (reference sequence). The CDR3 sequence is 17 residues long. DNA of the CDR3: TGTGCCAGCAGCTTGGGGGTGACTAGCGGGATCTCAGATACGCAGTATTTT. Translating gives CASSLGVTSGISDTQYF.